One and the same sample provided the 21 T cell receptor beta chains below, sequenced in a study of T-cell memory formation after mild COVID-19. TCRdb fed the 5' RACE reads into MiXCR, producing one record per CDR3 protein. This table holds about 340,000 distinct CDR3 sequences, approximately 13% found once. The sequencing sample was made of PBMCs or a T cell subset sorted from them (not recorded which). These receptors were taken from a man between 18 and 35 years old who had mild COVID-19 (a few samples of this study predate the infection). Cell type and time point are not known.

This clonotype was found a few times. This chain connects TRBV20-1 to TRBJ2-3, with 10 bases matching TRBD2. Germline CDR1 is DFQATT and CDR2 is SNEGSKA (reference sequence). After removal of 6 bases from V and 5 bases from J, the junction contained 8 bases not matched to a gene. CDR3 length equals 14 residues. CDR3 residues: CSARKRGGVDTQYF. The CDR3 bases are TGCAGTGCCAGGAAGCGGGGGGGAGTAGATACGCAGTATTTT.

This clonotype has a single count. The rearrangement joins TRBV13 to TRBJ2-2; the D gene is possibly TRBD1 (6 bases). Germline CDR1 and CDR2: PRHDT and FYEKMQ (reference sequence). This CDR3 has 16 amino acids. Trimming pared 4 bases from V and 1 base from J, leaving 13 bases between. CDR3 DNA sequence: TGTGCCAGCAGCTCGTTGACGGACAGGAACACCGGGGAGCTGTTTTTT. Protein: CASSSLTDRNTGELFF.

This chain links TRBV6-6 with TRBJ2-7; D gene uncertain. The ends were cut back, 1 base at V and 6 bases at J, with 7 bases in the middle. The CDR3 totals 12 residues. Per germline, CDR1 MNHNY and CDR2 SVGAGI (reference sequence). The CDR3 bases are TGTGCCAGCAGTTACTTATCGTTCGAGCAGTACTTC. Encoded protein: CASSYLSFEQYF.

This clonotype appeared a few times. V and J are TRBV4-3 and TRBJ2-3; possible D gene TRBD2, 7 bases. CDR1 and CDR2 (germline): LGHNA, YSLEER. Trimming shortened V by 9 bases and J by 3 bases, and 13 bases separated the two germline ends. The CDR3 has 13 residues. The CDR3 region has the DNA TGCGCCAGTGGGGGGGGGGCTACAGATACGCAGTATTTT. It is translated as CASGGGATDTQYF.

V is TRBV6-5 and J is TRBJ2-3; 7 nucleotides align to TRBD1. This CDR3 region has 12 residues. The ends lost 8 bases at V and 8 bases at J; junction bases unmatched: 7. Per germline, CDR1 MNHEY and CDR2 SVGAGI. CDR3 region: CASRPTGSTQYF. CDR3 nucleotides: TGTGCCAGCCGACCGACAGGGAGTACGCAGTATTTT.

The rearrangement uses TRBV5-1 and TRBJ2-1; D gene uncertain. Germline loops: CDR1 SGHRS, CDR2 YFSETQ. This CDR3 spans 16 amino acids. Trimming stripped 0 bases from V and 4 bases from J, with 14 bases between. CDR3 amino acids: CASSLGVSQLYNEQFF. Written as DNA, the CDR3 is TGCGCCAGCAGCTTGGGAGTTTCCCAGCTGTACAATGAGCAGTTCTTC.

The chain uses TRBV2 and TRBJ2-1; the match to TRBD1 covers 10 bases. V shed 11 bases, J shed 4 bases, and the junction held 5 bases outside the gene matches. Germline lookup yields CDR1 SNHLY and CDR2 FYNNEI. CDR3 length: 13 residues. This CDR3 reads CAVPGQGYNEQFF. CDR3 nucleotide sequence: TGTGCCGTACCGGGACAGGGGTACAATGAGCAGTTCTTC.

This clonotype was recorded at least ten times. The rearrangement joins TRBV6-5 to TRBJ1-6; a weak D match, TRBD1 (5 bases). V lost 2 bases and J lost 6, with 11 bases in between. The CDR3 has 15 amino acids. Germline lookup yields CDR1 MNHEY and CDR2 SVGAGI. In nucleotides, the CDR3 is TGTGCCAGCAGTTACGATCGAGGGGCTAATTCACCCCTCCACTTT. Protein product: CASSYDRGANSPLHF.

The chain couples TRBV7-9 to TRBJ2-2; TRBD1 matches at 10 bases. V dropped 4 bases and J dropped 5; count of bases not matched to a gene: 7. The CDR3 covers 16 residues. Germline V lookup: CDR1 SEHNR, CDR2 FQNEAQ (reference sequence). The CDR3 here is CASSSDRGRKTGELFF. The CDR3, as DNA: TGTGCCAGCAGCTCCGACAGGGGGCGCAAAACCGGGGAGCTGTTTTTT.

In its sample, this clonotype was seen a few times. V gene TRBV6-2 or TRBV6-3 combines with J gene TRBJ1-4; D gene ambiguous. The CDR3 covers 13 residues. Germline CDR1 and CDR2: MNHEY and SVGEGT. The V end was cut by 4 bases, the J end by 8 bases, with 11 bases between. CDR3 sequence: CASSSWSGEKLFF. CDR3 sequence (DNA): TGTGCCAGCAGTTCCTGGTCTGGCGAAAAACTGTTTTTT.

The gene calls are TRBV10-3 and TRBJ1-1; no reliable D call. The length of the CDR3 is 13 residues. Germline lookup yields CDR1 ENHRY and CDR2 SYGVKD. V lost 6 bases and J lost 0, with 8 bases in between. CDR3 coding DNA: TGTGCCATCAGGGGAAGCTTGAACACTGAAGCTTTCTTT. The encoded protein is CAIRGSLNTEAFF.

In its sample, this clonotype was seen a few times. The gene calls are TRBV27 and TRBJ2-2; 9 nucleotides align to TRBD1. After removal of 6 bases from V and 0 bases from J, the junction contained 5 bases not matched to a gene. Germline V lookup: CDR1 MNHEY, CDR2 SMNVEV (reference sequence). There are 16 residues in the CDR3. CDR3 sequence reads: CASRGDRAPNTGELFF. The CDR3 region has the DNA TGTGCCAGCAGGGGGGACAGGGCTCCGAACACCGGGGAGCTGTTTTTT.

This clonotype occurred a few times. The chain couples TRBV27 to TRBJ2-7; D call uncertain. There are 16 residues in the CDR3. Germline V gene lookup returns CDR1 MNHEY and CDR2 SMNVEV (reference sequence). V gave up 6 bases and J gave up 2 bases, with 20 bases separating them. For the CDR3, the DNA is TGTGCCAGCAGCCCTAGGAGAGGACGGACCCCCTACGAGCAGTACTTC. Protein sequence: CASSPRRGRTPYEQYF.

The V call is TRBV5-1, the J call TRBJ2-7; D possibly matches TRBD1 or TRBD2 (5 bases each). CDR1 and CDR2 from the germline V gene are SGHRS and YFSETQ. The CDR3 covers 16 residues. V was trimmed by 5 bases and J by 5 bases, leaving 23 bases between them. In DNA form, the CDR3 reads TGCGCCAGCAGATACAGGCCGGTGGGAGAAGAGGACGAGCAGTACTTC. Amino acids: CASRYRPVGEEDEQYF.

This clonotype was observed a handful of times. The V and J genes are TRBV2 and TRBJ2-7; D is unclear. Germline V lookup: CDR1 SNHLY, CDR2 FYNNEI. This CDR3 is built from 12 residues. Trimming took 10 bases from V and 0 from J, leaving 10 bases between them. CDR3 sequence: CANNDGSYEQYV. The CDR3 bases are TGTGCCAACAACGACGGCTCCTACGAGCAGTACGTC.

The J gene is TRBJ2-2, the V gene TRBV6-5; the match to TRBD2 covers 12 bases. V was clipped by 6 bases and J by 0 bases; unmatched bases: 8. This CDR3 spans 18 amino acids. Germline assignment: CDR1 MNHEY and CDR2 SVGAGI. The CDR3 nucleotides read TGTGCCAGCAGCCCGACTAGCGGGGGACCCGCGAACACCGGGGAGCTGTTTTTT. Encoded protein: CASSPTSGGPANTGELFF.

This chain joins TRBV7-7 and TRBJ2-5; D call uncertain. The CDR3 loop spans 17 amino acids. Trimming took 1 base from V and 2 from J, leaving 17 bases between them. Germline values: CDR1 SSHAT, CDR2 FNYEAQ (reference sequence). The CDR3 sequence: CASSLVPLAALQETQYF. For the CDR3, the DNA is TGTGCCAGCAGCTTAGTGCCCCTGGCGGCTTTACAAGAGACCCAGTACTTC.

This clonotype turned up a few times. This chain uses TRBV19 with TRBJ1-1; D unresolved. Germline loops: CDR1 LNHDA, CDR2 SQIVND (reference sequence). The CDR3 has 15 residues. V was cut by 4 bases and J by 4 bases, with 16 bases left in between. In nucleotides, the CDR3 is TGTGCCAGTAGTAGTACCCCAGAGGTGGGCACTGAAGCTTTCTTT. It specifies CASSSTPEVGTEAFF.

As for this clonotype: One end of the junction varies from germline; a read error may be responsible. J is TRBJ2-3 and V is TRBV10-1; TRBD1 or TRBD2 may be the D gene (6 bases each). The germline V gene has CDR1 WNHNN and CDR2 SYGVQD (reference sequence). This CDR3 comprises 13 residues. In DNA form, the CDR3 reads TGCGCCAGCAATGAGGGGGGAACAGATACGCAGTATTTT. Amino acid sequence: CASNEGGTDTQYF.

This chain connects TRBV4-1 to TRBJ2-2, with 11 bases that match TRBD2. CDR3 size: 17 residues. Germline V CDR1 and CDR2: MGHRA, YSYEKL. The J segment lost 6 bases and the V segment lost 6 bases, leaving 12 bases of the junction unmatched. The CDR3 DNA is TGCGCCAGCAGAAGTATAGCGGGGGGGCCTGACCCCGGGGAGCTGTTTTTT. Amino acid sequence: CASRSIAGGPDPGELFF.

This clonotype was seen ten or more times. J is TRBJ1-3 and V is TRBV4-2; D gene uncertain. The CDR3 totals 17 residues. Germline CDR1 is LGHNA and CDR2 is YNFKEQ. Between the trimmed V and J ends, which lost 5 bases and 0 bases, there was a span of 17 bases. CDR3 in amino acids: CASSARRWNNSGNTIYF. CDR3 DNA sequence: TGTGCCAGCAGCGCCCGACGCTGGAATAACTCTGGAAACACCATATATTTT.